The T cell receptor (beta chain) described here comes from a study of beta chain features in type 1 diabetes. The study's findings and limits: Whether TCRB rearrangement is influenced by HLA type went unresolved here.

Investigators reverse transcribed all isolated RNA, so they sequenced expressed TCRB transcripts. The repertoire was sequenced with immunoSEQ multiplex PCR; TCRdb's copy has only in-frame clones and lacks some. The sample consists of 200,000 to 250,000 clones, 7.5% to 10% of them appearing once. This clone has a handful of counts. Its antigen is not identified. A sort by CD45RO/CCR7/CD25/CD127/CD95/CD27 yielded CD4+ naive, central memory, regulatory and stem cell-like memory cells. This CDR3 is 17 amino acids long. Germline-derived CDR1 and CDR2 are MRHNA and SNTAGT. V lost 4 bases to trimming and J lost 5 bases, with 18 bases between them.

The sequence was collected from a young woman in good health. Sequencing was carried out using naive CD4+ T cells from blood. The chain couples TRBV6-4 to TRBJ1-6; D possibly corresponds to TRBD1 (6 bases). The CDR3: CASSASMGAANNSPLHF. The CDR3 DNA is TGTGCCAGCAGTGCTTCAATGGGGGCTGCGAATAATTCACCCCTCCACTTT.